Listed below are T cell receptor beta chains from one sample, sequenced in a study of early T cells in non-severe SARS-CoV-2 infection. TCRdb called the 5' RACE reads again in MiXCR, with one record for every CDR3 protein. The data show 69,000 or so distinct CDR3 sequences, under 15% seen once. Sequencing was carried out using whole blood. The source of these receptors is an adult who was a healthcare worker with PCR-confirmed SARS-CoV-2 infection or an uninfected control (not recorded which). The CDR3 runs from the conserved cysteine through the conserved F or W.

v_call | cdr3_aa
TRBV12-3/TRBV12-4 | CASSHRDRAGQPQHF
TRBV5-1 | CASSLVGGHTEAFF
TRBV20-1 | CSARHPGMVAGETQYF
TRBV6-1 | CASTERTNQPQHF
TRBV28 | CASSLTDRQETQYF
TRBV4-1 | CASSLEGWNEQFF
TRBV19 | CASSFNLDNEQFF
TRBV7-6 | CASSSGGGNTGELFF
TRBV12-3/TRBV12-4 | CASSLTGTSNYEQYF
TRBV9 | CASSVGTWDTYEQYF
TRBV20-1 | CSARPGLNTEAFF
TRBV9 | CASSVGDRGHTEAFF
TRBV7-8 | CASSLGGSDTQYF
TRBV7-2 | CASSEGQGLNSPLHF
TRBV19 | CASSSKRGSTDTQYF